These 8 T cell receptor beta chains came from one sample sequenced in a study of T cells after yellow fever vaccination. TCRdb independently ran MiXCR on the 5' RACE reads; one entry per CDR3 protein. The table lists 500,000 to 650,000 distinct CDR3 sequences, around 12% of them singletons. The sample was PBMCs, taken on the day of the yellow fever booster vaccination. The receptors originated from a man aged 25-45 years who received the YFV17D yellow fever vaccine.

This chain joins TRBV5-6 and TRBJ2-4; D possibly corresponds to TRBD2 (6 bases). This CDR3 is 13 amino acids long. V was shortened by 4 bases and J by 2 bases, with 7 bases between the two germline ends. Germline lookup yields CDR1 SGHDT and CDR2 YYEEEE. In nucleotides, the CDR3 is TGTGCCAGCAGCGGGGGGACCAAAAACATTCAGTACTTC. Protein product: CASSGGTKNIQYF.

The rearrangement links TRBV25-1 to TRBJ2-1; weak D call: TRBD1 (5 bases). V was pared by 1 base and J by 12 bases, with 13 bases between. This CDR3 comprises 13 residues. Germline CDR1 MGHDK, CDR2 SYGVNS. This CDR3 reads CASSESPDQGQFF. CDR3 nucleotide sequence: TGTGCCAGCAGTGAATCCCCTGATCAGGGGCAGTTCTTC.

The chain links TRBV11-2 to TRBJ2-7; unclear D gene. The CDR3 covers 12 residues. The V and J ends lost 6 bases and 2 bases respectively, with 8 bases between them. Germline CDR1 SGHAT, CDR2 FQNNGV. CDR3 residues: CASRSNTYEQYF. DNA of the CDR3: TGTGCCAGCAGATCGAATACCTACGAGCAGTACTTC.

This clonotype turned up a few times. This chain uses TRBV5-1 with TRBJ2-3, with no clear D. Germline V gives CDR1 SGHRS, CDR2 YFSETQ. The V end lost 0 bases, the J end lost 3 bases, and 11 bases lay between the germline ends. This CDR3 has 15 residues. The CDR3 reads CASSLGSGWTDTQYF. CDR3 DNA: TGCGCCAGCAGCTTGGGATCCGGGTGGACAGATACGCAGTATTTT.

This clonotype has a handful of counts. The CDR3 nucleotides are TGTGCCAGCTCCTCCCTCGGCAGTTTGAATGGCTACACCTTC. Amino acids: CASSSLGSLNGYTF. The chain links TRBV25-1 to TRBJ1-2; D is ambiguous. Germline lookup yields CDR1 MGHDK and CDR2 SYGVNS. V was clipped by 8 bases and J by 6 bases, with 19 bases between them. The CDR3 loop spans 14 amino acids.

J is TRBJ2-7 and V is TRBV11-2; 9 bases match TRBD1. This CDR3 region has 14 residues. J gave up 7 bases and V 3 bases, and 7 bases lay outside the gene matches. Germline V lookup: CDR1 SGHAT, CDR2 FQNNGV. The CDR3 DNA reads as TGTGCCAGCAGCTTTTGGGGACAGGGTGAAGAGCAGTACTTC. This gives the protein CASSFWGQGEEQYF.

This clonotype was seen many times. The chain is built from TRBV5-4 and TRBJ2-1; 7 positions match TRBD2. Germline CDR1 and CDR2: SGHNT and YYREEE (reference sequence). Trimming cost V 0 bases and J 0 bases; bases outside gene matches: 3. The length of the CDR3 is 16 residues. The CDR3 DNA reads TGTGCCAGCAGCTTGGCTGCGGGAGTCTCCTACAATGAGCAGTTCTTC. Protein sequence: CASSLAAGVSYNEQFF. The whole variable domain, remainder taken from reference TRBV5-4 and TRBJ2-1, is ETGVTQSPTHLIKTRGQQVTLRCSSQSGHNTVSWYQQALGQGPQFIFQYYREEENGRGNFPPRFSGLQFPNYSSELNVNALELDDSALYLCASSLAAGVSYNEQFFGPGTRLTVL.

The chain uses TRBV27 and TRBJ1-2; D gene unclear. Trimming shortened V by 5 bases and J by 7 bases, and 20 bases separated the two germline ends. Germline loops: CDR1 MNHEY, CDR2 SMNVEV (reference sequence). The CDR3 contains 15 residues. The CDR3 bases are TGTGCCAGCAGTCCCGGACTCGCGACCTCAGTTGGCTACACCTTC. Translating gives CASSPGLATSVGYTF.